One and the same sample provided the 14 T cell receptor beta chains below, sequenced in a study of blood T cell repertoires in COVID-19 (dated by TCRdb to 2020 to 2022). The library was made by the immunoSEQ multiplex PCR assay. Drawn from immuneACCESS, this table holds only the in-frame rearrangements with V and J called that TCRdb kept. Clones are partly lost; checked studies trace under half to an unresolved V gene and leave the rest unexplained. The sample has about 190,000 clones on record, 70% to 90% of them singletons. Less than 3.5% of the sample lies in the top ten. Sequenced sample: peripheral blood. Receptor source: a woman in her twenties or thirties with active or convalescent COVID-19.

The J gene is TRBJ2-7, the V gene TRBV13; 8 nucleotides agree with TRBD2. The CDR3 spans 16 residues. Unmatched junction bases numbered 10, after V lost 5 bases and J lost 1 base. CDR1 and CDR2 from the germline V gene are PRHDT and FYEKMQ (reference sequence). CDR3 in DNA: TGTGCCAGCAGCCCACGGGGGGGCCTGCTTTCCTACGAGCAGTACTTC. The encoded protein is CASSPRGGLLSYEQYF.

Here the CDR3 DNA reads TGTGCCAGTAGTATTCGGGCCGGGAGCGGGTACGAGCAGTACTTC. It encodes CASSIRAGSGYEQYF. V is TRBV19 and J is TRBJ2-7; a weak D match, TRBD2 (6 bases). The CDR3 contains 15 residues. Germline loops: CDR1 LNHDA, CDR2 SQIVND (reference sequence). The V end lost 3 bases, the J end lost 4 bases, and 16 bases lay between the germline ends. Variable domain in full (rest from reference TRBV19 and TRBJ2-7): DGGITQSPKYLFRKEGQNVTLSCEQNLNHDAMYWYRQDPGQGLRLIYYSQIVNDFQKGDIAEGYSVSREKKESFPLTVTSAQKNPTAFYLCASSIRAGSGYEQYFGPGTRLTVT.

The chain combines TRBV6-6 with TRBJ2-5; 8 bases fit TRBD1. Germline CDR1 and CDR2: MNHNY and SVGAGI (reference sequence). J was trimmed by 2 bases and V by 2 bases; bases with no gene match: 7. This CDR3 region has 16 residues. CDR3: CASSYKGTGKQETQYF. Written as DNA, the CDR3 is TGTGCCAGCAGTTACAAAGGGACAGGAAAACAAGAGACCCAGTACTTC.

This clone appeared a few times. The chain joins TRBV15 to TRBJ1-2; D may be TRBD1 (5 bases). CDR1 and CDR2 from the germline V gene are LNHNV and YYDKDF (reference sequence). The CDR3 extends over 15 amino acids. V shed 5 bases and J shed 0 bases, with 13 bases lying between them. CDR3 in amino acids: CATSSLAGTNYGYTF. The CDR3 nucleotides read TGTGCCACCAGCTCCTTGGCAGGGACTAACTATGGCTACACCTTC. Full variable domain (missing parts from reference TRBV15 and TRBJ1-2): DAMVIQNPRYQVTQFGKPVTLSCSQTLNHNVMYWYQQKSSQAPKLLFHYYDKDFNNEADTPDNFQSRRPNTSFCFLDIRSPGLGDTAMYLCATSSLAGTNYGYTFGSGTRLTVV.

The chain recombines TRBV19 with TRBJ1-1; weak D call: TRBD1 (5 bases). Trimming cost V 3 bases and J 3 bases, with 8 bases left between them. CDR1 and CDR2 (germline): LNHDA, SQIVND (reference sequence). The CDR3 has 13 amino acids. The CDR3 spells CASSIAGDTEAFF. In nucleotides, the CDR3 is TGTGCCAGTAGTATCGCGGGGGACACTGAAGCTTTCTTT.

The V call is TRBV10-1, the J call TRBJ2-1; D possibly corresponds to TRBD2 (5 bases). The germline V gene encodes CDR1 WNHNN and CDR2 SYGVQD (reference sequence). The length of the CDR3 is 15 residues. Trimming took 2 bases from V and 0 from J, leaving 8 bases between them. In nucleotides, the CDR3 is TGCGCCAGCAGTGAGGGACTTGCCTCCTACAATGAGCAGTTCTTC. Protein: CASSEGLASYNEQFF.

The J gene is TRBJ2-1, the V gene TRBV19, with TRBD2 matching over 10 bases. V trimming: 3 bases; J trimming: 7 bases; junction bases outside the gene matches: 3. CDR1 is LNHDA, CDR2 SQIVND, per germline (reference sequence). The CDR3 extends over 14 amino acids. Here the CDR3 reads CASSIGLAANEQFF. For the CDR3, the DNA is TGTGCCAGTAGTATCGGACTAGCGGCGAATGAGCAGTTCTTC.

CDR3 region: CASSYSGGGYTF. CDR3 in DNA: TGTGCCAGCAGTTACTCGGGGGGGGGCTACACCTTC. The chain couples TRBV6-6 to TRBJ1-2, with D tentatively TRBD1 (5 bases). V shed 0 bases and J shed 8 bases, with 7 bases lying between them. CDR1 and CDR2 (germline): MNHNY, SVGAGI (reference sequence). The CDR3 loop spans 12 amino acids.

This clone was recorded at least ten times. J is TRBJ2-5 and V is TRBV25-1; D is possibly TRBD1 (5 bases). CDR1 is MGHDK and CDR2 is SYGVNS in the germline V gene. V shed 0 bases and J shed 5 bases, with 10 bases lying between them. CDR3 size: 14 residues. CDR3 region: CASSEYQGAETQYF. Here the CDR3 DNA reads TGTGCCAGCAGTGAATATCAGGGCGCGGAGACCCAGTACTTC.

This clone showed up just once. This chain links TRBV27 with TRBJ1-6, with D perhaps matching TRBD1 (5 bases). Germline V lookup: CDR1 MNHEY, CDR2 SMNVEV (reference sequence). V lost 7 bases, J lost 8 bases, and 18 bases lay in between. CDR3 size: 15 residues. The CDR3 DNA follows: TGTGCCAGCAAGAAGCTCGAGGGGAGGGATTCACCCCTCCACTTT. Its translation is CASKKLEGRDSPLHF.

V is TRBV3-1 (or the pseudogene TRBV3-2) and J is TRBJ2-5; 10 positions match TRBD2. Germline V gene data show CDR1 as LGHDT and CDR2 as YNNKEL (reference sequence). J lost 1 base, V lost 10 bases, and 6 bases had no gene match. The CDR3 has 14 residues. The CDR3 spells CATTSGIAQETQYF. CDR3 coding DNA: TGTGCCACCACTAGCGGGATTGCCCAAGAGACCCAGTACTTC.

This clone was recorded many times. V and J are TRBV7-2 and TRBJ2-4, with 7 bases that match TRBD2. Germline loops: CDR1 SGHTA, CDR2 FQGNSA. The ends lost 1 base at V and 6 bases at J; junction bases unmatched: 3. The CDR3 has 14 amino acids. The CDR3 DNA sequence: TGTGCCAGCAGCTTAGGGCCGGGAGGAAACATTCAGTACTTC. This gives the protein CASSLGPGGNIQYF.

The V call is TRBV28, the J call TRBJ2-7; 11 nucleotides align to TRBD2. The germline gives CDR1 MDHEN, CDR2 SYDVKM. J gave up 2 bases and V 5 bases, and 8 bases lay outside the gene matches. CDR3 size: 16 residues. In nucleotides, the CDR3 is TGTGCCAGCAGTCCGCAGACTAGCGGGATACCCTACGAGCAGTACTTC. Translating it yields CASSPQTSGIPYEQYF.

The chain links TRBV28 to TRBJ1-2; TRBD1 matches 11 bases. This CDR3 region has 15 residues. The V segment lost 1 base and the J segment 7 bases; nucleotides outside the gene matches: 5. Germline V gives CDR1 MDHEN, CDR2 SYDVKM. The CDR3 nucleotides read TGTGCCAGCAGTTTATCGCCCGGGACAGGGGGTGGCTACACCTTC. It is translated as CASSLSPGTGGGYTF.